These 27 T cell receptor beta chains were all obtained from the same sample, sequenced in a study of neurological immune-mediated disorders. TCRdb itself ran the 5' RACE reads through MiXCR, one entry per CDR3 protein. The repertoire holds fewer than 75,000 distinct CDR3 sequences, roughly 4.5% seen once, with 6.9% in the top ten. Material: PBMCs. These receptor sequences come from a man aged 30 to 39 with multiple sclerosis.

Relative to its sample, this clonotype is medium-sized. J is TRBJ1-5 and V is TRBV6-5; D possibly corresponds to TRBD1 (5 bases). CDR1 is MNHEY, CDR2 SVGAGI, per germline. The CDR3 extends over 16 amino acids. Between the trimmed V and J ends, which lost 6 bases and 3 bases, there was a span of 18 bases. The CDR3 nucleotides read TGTGCCAGCAGGTCCCGACTATCTGGGGCCAATCAGCCCCAGCATTTT. Translation gives CASRSRLSGANQPQHF.

This clonotype was counted at least ten times. The chain couples TRBV4-1 to TRBJ2-3; D is uncertain. The CDR3 contains 15 residues. The V gene's germline CDR1 is MGHRA and CDR2 YSYEKL. V was clipped by 1 base and J by 0 bases, with 8 bases between them. CDR3: CASSQGRASTDTQYF. DNA of the CDR3: TGCGCCAGCAGCCAAGGGAGAGCTAGCACAGATACGCAGTATTTT.

As regards this clonotype: A junction boundary mismatches the germline segment, possibly from a read error. The J gene is TRBJ1-6, the V gene TRBV10-3; weak D call: TRBD1 (6 bases). Germline V gene sequence: CDR1 ENHRY, CDR2 SYGVKD. There are 16 residues in the CDR3. The CDR3 protein is CAISDPLGGSGSPLHF. In nucleotides, the CDR3 is TGTGCCATCAGTGATCCGTTAGGGGGTAGCGGATCACCCCTACACTTT.

This clonotype was observed at least ten times. The chain couples TRBV5-6 to TRBJ1-3; D not certain. V lost 0 bases, J lost 8 bases, and 9 bases lay in between. The CDR3 consists of 13 residues. Germline CDR1 is SGHDT and CDR2 is YYEEEE. The CDR3 nucleotides are TGTGCCAGCAGCTTGGGAGGCGTATACACCATATATTTT. Translating gives CASSLGGVYTIYF.

This clonotype has at least ten counts. The rearrangement links TRBV18 to TRBJ2-3, with D perhaps given as TRBD1 or TRBD2 (6 bases each). Trimming took 8 bases from V and 2 from J, leaving 11 bases between them. CDR3 length equals 13 residues. Germline V gene lookup returns CDR1 KGHSH and CDR2 LQKENI. CDR3: CASARGPTDTQYF. The CDR3 DNA follows: TGTGCCAGCGCTCGGGGGCCCACAGATACGCAGTATTTT.

This clonotype was counted many times. The rearrangement joins TRBV20-1 to TRBJ1-1, with D possibly being TRBD1 (6 bases). V dropped 1 base and J dropped 5 bases, with 14 bases sitting between them. Germline-derived CDR1 and CDR2 are DFQATT and SNEGSKA (reference sequence). There are 14 residues in the CDR3. The CDR3 bases are TGCAGTGCTAGAGTGGGACACTTAGGAACTGAAGCTTTCTTT. Amino acids: CSARVGHLGTEAFF.

This clonotype was picked up many times. V is TRBV29-1 and J is TRBJ2-7, with 11 bases matching TRBD1. J was trimmed by 7 bases and V by 5 bases; bases with no gene match: 10. Germline V gene sequence: CDR1 SQVTM, CDR2 ANQGSEA. This CDR3 has 14 residues. CDR3 bases: TGCAGCGTTATCCCCGGACAGGGGGCAGGAGAGCAGTACTTC. This codes for CSVIPGQGAGEQYF.

In its sample, this clonotype was seen many times. The chain joins TRBV5-1 to TRBJ1-1; D possibly corresponds to TRBD1 (5 bases). There are 15 residues in the CDR3. Germline V gene lookup returns CDR1 SGHRS and CDR2 YFSETQ. Trimming took 2 bases from V and 3 from J, leaving 14 bases between them. As DNA, the CDR3 is TGCGCCAGCAGCTTTAGGGACCAGAGGGACACTGAAGCTTTCTTT. Its translation is CASSFRDQRDTEAFF.

In this sample, this clonotype turned up many times. The chain links TRBV6-2 or TRBV6-3 to TRBJ2-3; possibly TRBD1 or TRBD2 for D (5 bases each). Germline-derived CDR1 and CDR2 are MNHEY and SVGEGT. This CDR3 is 12 amino acids long. Trimming cost V 2 bases and J 7 bases, with 7 bases left between them. CDR3 region: CASSYGGNTQYF. The CDR3 DNA is TGTGCCAGCAGTTACGGGGGAAATACGCAGTATTTT.

This clonotype was seen only a few times. One junction end does not reproduce the germline sequence, and a read error may be involved. V gene TRBV20-1 combines with J gene TRBJ1-5; the D gene is possibly TRBD1 (5 bases). This CDR3 has 15 residues. Germline loops: CDR1 DFQATT, CDR2 SNEGSKA (reference sequence). The CDR3 is CSARDVAGGWQPQNF. The CDR3 DNA reads as TGCAGTGCTAGAGATGTTGCCGGGGGGTGGCAGCCCCAGAATTTT.

This clonotype was detected ten times or more. The CDR3 bases are TGCGCCAGCAGCTTGGTAGGGGGGCGCACCGGGGAGCTGTTTTTT. It specifies CASSLVGGRTGELFF. The chain employs TRBV5-1 and TRBJ2-2; perhaps D is TRBD1 or TRBD2 (6 bases each). Germline CDR1 and CDR2: SGHRS and YFSETQ. Between the trimmed V and J ends, which lost 0 bases and 4 bases, there was a span of 10 bases. CDR3 length: 15 residues.

This clonotype was counted ten times or more. The chain joins TRBV20-1 to TRBJ2-5; D tentatively fits TRBD1 or TRBD2 (6 bases each). CDR3 length: 14 residues. V dropped 1 base and J dropped 2 bases, with 11 bases sitting between them. The germline gives CDR1 DFQATT, CDR2 SNEGSKA (reference sequence). CDR3 coding DNA: TGCAGTGCTAGAGCGGGGGCGGCGCAAGAGACCCAGTACTTC. Translating gives CSARAGAAQETQYF.

The DNA for the CDR3 is TGCGCCAGCAGCAGCGGCCCATCGGGTGAGCAGTTCTTC. Translating it yields CASSSGPSGEQFF. The genes are TRBV5-1 and TRBJ2-1; TRBD2 might be the D (5 bases). CDR3 length: 13 amino acids. Per germline, CDR1 SGHRS and CDR2 YFSETQ. V was shortened by 4 bases and J by 9 bases, with 14 bases between the two germline ends.

This clonotype was found many times. This chain links TRBV12-3 or TRBV12-4 with TRBJ1-1; no definite D call. CDR3 length: 12 residues. Between the trimmed V and J ends, which lost 7 bases and 0 bases, there was a span of 6 bases. The CDR3 nucleotides read TGTGCCAGCACCCTGATGAACACTGAAGCTTTCTTT. This gives the protein CASTLMNTEAFF.

This clonotype was seen many times. The rearrangement links TRBV27 to TRBJ2-1; 11 bases map to TRBD1. Germline V CDR1 and CDR2: MNHEY, SMNVEV (reference sequence). The CDR3 consists of 15 residues. After removal of 6 bases from V and 4 bases from J, the junction contained 5 bases not matched to a gene. CDR3 region: CASSQGTGGYNEQFF. The CDR3 bases are TGTGCCAGCAGCCAGGGGACAGGGGGTTACAATGAGCAGTTCTTC.

A remark on this clonotype: An end of the junction differs from the germline gene, which may be a read error. V gene TRBV4-1 combines with J gene TRBJ1-5; D is unclear. This CDR3 comprises 15 residues. Germline CDR1 and CDR2: MGHRA and YSYEKL. DNA for the CDR3: TGCGCCAACAGCCAAGACCACCCCATTCCTCGGGTCCAGCATTTT. It translates to CANSQDHPIPRVQHF.

Many counts were recorded for this clonotype. The chain recombines TRBV9 with TRBJ2-3; D may be TRBD1 (5 bases). The germline V and J ends were trimmed by 0 bases and 2 bases, with 10 bases remaining between them. The CDR3 spans 15 residues. CDR1 is SGDLS, CDR2 YYNGEE, per germline. Here the CDR3 DNA reads TGTGCCAGCAGCGTAGTGTCAGGGTACACAGATACGCAGTATTTT. Its translation is CASSVVSGYTDTQYF.

The chain links TRBV20-1 to TRBJ1-1, with D uncertain. The germline gives CDR1 DFQATT, CDR2 SNEGSKA (reference sequence). Trimming pared 7 bases from V and 0 bases from J, leaving 12 bases between. The CDR3 contains 13 residues. CDR3: CSGAIGLNTEAFF. The CDR3 DNA reads TGCAGTGGTGCCATCGGATTGAACACTGAAGCTTTCTTT.

Ten or more counts support this clonotype. This chain connects TRBV2 to TRBJ1-2; D ambiguous. The CDR3 runs 12 residues. Germline V gene lookup returns CDR1 SNHLY and CDR2 FYNNEI. Trimming took 7 bases from V and 7 from J, leaving 13 bases between them. DNA for the CDR3: TGTGCCAGCAACCAAGGGCCGGGTGGCTACACCTTC. Translated, it gives CASNQGPGGYTF.

The V gene is TRBV20-1, the J gene TRBJ1-5; D is possibly TRBD1 (5 bases). This CDR3 contains 14 residues. V was trimmed by 4 bases and J by 2 bases, leaving 12 bases between them. CDR1 is DFQATT and CDR2 is SNEGSKA in the germline V gene (reference sequence). The CDR3 nucleotides read TGCAGTGCTATAAGCAGGGTAGGCAATCAGCCCCAGCATTTT. This gives the protein CSAISRVGNQPQHF.

This clonotype was observed at least ten times. The rearrangement links TRBV21-1 to TRBJ1-4; the table's D gene call, TRBD1, was not cross checked with the DNA. TRBV21-1 is reported as a pseudogene. This CDR3 comprises 14 residues. CDR3 loop: CARVDREGDEKLFF. In DNA, the CDR3 is TGTGCCAGGGTAGACAGGGAAGGAGATGAAAAACTGTTTTTT.

This clonotype was detected ten times or more. The chain links TRBV20-1 to TRBJ1-4, with 7 positions matching TRBD1. The CDR3 is 13 residues long. The germline V gene encodes CDR1 DFQATT and CDR2 SNEGSKA (reference sequence). Trimming cost V 5 bases and J 8 bases; bases outside gene matches: 8. The CDR3 bases are TGCAGTGCTTTCGGGACAGCCGGCGAAAAACTGTTTTTT. Residues: CSAFGTAGEKLFF.

The V and J genes are TRBV3-1 and TRBJ2-3, with D perhaps matching TRBD1 (5 bases). There are 14 residues in the CDR3. V was trimmed by 4 bases and J by 2 bases, leaving 10 bases between them. Germline lookup yields CDR1 LGHDT and CDR2 YNNKEL (reference sequence). The CDR3 DNA reads as TGTGCCAGCAGCCGGGGCCCTTTCACAGATACGCAGTATTTT. Protein: CASSRGPFTDTQYF.

This clonotype was counted at least ten times. This sequence joins TRBV20-1 and TRBJ2-2; 9 nucleotides line up with TRBD1. This CDR3 is built from 13 residues. Germline assignment: CDR1 DFQATT and CDR2 SNEGSKA (reference sequence). Germline trimming cut 5 bases from V and 7 bases from J; bases unmatched to any gene: 5. For the CDR3, the DNA is TGCAGTGCTTTACAGGGGGCGGGCGGGGAGCTGTTTTTT. It translates to CSALQGAGGELFF.

The V call is TRBV11-2, the J call TRBJ2-1; D perhaps matches TRBD2 (6 bases). Trimming shortened V by 2 bases and J by 4 bases, and 12 bases separated the two germline ends. CDR1 and CDR2 (germline): SGHAT, FQNNGV. The CDR3 has 15 residues. Written as DNA, the CDR3 is TGTGCCAGCAGCTTAATTTTCGGGGGTTACAATGAGCAGTTCTTC. Translation: CASSLIFGGYNEQFF. Combining the CDR3 with reference TRBV11-2 and TRBJ2-1 gives the whole variable domain EAGVAQSPRYKIIEKRQSVAFWCNPISGHATLYWYQQILGQGPKLLIQFQNNGVVDDSQLPKDRFSAERLKGVDSTLKIQPAKLEDSAVYLCASSLIFGGYNEQFFGPGTRLTVL.

The CDR3 nucleotides read TGCAGTGCTAGTATTGGAGGACAGCATCAGCCCCAGCATTTT. This translates into CSASIGGQHQPQHF. The J gene is TRBJ1-5, the V gene TRBV20-1; TRBD1 might be the D (6 bases). CDR3 length equals 14 residues. The germline V and J ends were trimmed by 3 bases and 5 bases, with 14 bases remaining between them. Germline lookup yields CDR1 DFQATT and CDR2 SNEGSKA (reference sequence).

This clonotype was found many times. In DNA, the CDR3 is TGCGCCAGCAGCTTTGCCGGGACTAGCGGGGTCGATACGCAGTATTTT. Protein sequence: CASSFAGTSGVDTQYF. The V gene is TRBV5-1, the J gene TRBJ2-3; TRBD2 agrees at 13 bases. Trimming took 2 bases from V and 6 from J; bases not matched to a gene: 6. The V gene's germline CDR1 is SGHRS and CDR2 YFSETQ. The CDR3 length is 16 residues.